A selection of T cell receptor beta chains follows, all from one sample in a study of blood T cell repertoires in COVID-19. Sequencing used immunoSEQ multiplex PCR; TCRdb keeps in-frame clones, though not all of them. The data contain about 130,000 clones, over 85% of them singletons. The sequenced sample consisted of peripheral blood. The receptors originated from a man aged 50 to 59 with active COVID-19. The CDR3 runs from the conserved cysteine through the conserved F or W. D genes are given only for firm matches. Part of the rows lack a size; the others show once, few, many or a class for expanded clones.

CDR3 DNA: TGTGCCAGCAGCTTAGACGAGGGAGCACCGCAGTATTTT
CDR3 protein: CASSLDEGAPQYF
V gene: TRBV7-9
J gene: TRBJ2-3
clone size: -
D gene: -

CDR3 DNA: TGTGCCAGTAGTATACGGGGGGCCACTAATGAAAAACTGTTTTTT
CDR3 protein: CASSIRGATNEKLFF
V gene: TRBV19
J gene: TRBJ1-4
clone size: -
D gene: -

CDR3 DNA: TGTGCCAGCAATCCGGACAGCGGTCGTGGTGGCTACACCTTC
CDR3 protein: CASNPDSGRGGYTF
V gene: TRBV6-5
J gene: TRBJ1-2
clone size: -
D gene: -

CDR3 DNA: TGTGCCATCAGTGAGGGGGGAGGCATTCAGTACTTC
CDR3 protein: CAISEGGGIQYF
V gene: TRBV10-3
J gene: TRBJ2-4
clone size: -
D gene: -

CDR3 DNA: TGCGCCAGCAGCTTGGGGGGCCGCTGGAACACTGAAGCTTTCTTT
CDR3 protein: CASSLGGRWNTEAFF
V gene: TRBV5-1
J gene: TRBJ1-1
clone size: -
D gene: -

CDR3 DNA: TGTGCCAGCAGCCAGACGGGCGGGGGGAACACCGGGGAGCTGTTTTTT
CDR3 protein: CASSQTGGGNTGELFF
V gene: TRBV7-2
J gene: TRBJ2-2
clone size: once
D gene: TRBD2

CDR3 DNA: TGTGCCAGCAGCTTGGATGCCCTAGGGACCCAGTACTTC
CDR3 protein: CASSLDALGTQYF
V gene: TRBV5-6
J gene: TRBJ2-5
clone size: -
D gene: -

CDR3 DNA: TGTGCCTGGACGCCGGACAGGGGATTGACAGATACGCAGTATTTT
CDR3 protein: CAWTPDRGLTDTQYF
V gene: TRBV30
J gene: TRBJ2-3
clone size: -
D gene: TRBD1

CDR3 DNA: TGTGCCAGCAGCCAAGTTGCCAGAAATTCACCCCTCCACTTT
CDR3 protein: CASSQVARNSPLHF
V gene: TRBV3-1/TRBV3-2
J gene: TRBJ1-6
clone size: once
D gene: -

CDR3 DNA: TGTGCCACCAGTGATTTAAAGAGGAGCTCCTACAATGAGCAGTTCTTC
CDR3 protein: CATSDLKRSSYNEQFF
V gene: TRBV24-1
J gene: TRBJ2-1
clone size: -
D gene: -

CDR3 DNA: TGTGCCAGTAGTGCCGGGGACAGCCTCAACACTGAAGCTTTCTTT
CDR3 protein: CASSAGDSLNTEAFF
V gene: TRBV19
J gene: TRBJ1-1
clone size: -
D gene: TRBD1

CDR3 DNA: TGTGCCAGCAGCCTCCTTGACACACGGGGAGATACGCAGTATTTT
CDR3 protein: CASSLLDTRGDTQYF
V gene: TRBV3-1/TRBV3-2
J gene: TRBJ2-3
clone size: -
D gene: -

CDR3 DNA: TGCGCCAGCACACTGGGGGGAGGAGGAGTTAGCAATCAGCCCCAGCATTTT
CDR3 protein: CASTLGGGGVSNQPQHF
V gene: TRBV10-1
J gene: TRBJ1-5
clone size: -
D gene: -

CDR3 DNA: TGTGCCAGTAGCCCTGGGGGGGGCAGCGAAAAACTGTTTTTT
CDR3 protein: CASSPGGGSEKLFF
V gene: TRBV19
J gene: TRBJ1-4
clone size: once
D gene: -

CDR3 DNA: TGTGCCAGCGCCACCTGGACAGGGAACACAGATACGCAGTATTTT
CDR3 protein: CASATWTGNTDTQYF
V gene: TRBV3-1/TRBV3-2
J gene: TRBJ2-3
clone size: -
D gene: TRBD1

CDR3 DNA: TGTGCCAGCAGCTTCCGCAGGGGGTTCTCTGGAAACACCATATATTTT
CDR3 protein: CASSFRRGFSGNTIYF
V gene: TRBV5-6
J gene: TRBJ1-3
clone size: -
D gene: TRBD1

CDR3 DNA: TGTGCCAGCACATCCCGGGATGAAGCTTTCTTT
CDR3 protein: CASTSRDEAFF
V gene: TRBV12-3/TRBV12-4
J gene: TRBJ1-1
clone size: -
D gene: -

CDR3 DNA: TGTGCCAGCAGTATAAACTATGGCTACACCTTC
CDR3 protein: CASSINYGYTF
V gene: TRBV28
J gene: TRBJ1-2
clone size: few
D gene: -

CDR3 DNA: TGTGCCAGCAGTGTGGGACAGAGCTCCTATAATTCACCCCTCCACTTT
CDR3 protein: CASSVGQSSYNSPLHF
V gene: TRBV5-5
J gene: TRBJ1-6
clone size: -
D gene: TRBD1

CDR3 DNA: TGTGCCAGTAGTATCAAATCCAGGACCGGGGAGCTGTTTTTT
CDR3 protein: CASSIKSRTGELFF
V gene: TRBV19
J gene: TRBJ2-2
clone size: -
D gene: -

CDR3 DNA: TGTGCCAGCAGCCAAGATCGAGGGTTCACCGGGGAGCTGTTTTTT
CDR3 protein: CASSQDRGFTGELFF
V gene: TRBV4-2
J gene: TRBJ2-2
clone size: once
D gene: -

CDR3 DNA: TGTGCCAGCAGTGAAATTGGGGGGACTCAGCCCCAGCATTTT
CDR3 protein: CASSEIGGTQPQHF
V gene: TRBV6-1
J gene: TRBJ1-5
clone size: -
D gene: -

CDR3 DNA: TGTGCCAGCAGACGGGACAGGCTAAACACCATATATTTT
CDR3 protein: CASRRDRLNTIYF
V gene: TRBV28
J gene: TRBJ1-3
clone size: once
D gene: TRBD1

CDR3 DNA: TGTGCCAGTAGTATGCCCGGTGGCGGCACGGTGGAGACCCAGTACTTC
CDR3 protein: CASSMPGGGTVETQYF
V gene: TRBV19
J gene: TRBJ2-5
clone size: once
D gene: -

CDR3 DNA: TGTGCCAGCAGCTTGGCAGTCCAGACAGAAGGCACCGGGGAGCTGTTTTTT
CDR3 protein: CASSLAVQTEGTGELFF
V gene: TRBV5-8
J gene: TRBJ2-2
clone size: -
D gene: -

CDR3 DNA: TGTGCCAGCAGTGAGGCAGGGAACTATGGCTACACCTTC
CDR3 protein: CASSEAGNYGYTF
V gene: TRBV2
J gene: TRBJ1-2
clone size: -
D gene: -

CDR3 DNA: TGTGCCAGCAGCCAAGTCCAACAGTGGGGGGGAGAGACCCAGTACTTC
CDR3 protein: CASSQVQQWGGETQYF
V gene: TRBV14
J gene: TRBJ2-5
clone size: -
D gene: TRBD2

CDR3 DNA: TGTGCCAGTAGTATAGCTGGTAGCGGGACCAGCTCCTACAATGAGCAGTTCTTC
CDR3 protein: CASSIAGSGTSSYNEQFF
V gene: TRBV19
J gene: TRBJ2-1
clone size: -
D gene: TRBD2

CDR3 DNA: TGTGCCAGCAGTGAAGCCCGGGTTAGCGGGCTCAATGAGCAGTTCTTC
CDR3 protein: CASSEARVSGLNEQFF
V gene: TRBV6-1
J gene: TRBJ2-1
clone size: -
D gene: TRBD2

CDR3 DNA: TGTGCCAGCAGCTTGTACAGGAGCAATTCACCCCTCCACTTT
CDR3 protein: CASSLYRSNSPLHF
V gene: TRBV5-4
J gene: TRBJ1-6
clone size: -
D gene: -

CDR3 DNA: TGTGCCAGCAGCGTAGTTGATCAGGCAAACTATGGCTACACCTTC
CDR3 protein: CASSVVDQANYGYTF
V gene: TRBV9
J gene: TRBJ1-2
clone size: -
D gene: -

CDR3 DNA: TGTGCCAGCTCACTTACCGGGACTAGCGGGAATGAGCAGTTCTTC
CDR3 protein: CASSLTGTSGNEQFF
V gene: TRBV18
J gene: TRBJ2-1
clone size: -
D gene: TRBD2

CDR3 DNA: TGTGCCAGTAGTATAGGGGGACAGGGGCGTTACACGCCCCAGCATTTT
CDR3 protein: CASSIGGQGRYTPQHF
V gene: TRBV19
J gene: TRBJ1-5
clone size: -
D gene: TRBD1